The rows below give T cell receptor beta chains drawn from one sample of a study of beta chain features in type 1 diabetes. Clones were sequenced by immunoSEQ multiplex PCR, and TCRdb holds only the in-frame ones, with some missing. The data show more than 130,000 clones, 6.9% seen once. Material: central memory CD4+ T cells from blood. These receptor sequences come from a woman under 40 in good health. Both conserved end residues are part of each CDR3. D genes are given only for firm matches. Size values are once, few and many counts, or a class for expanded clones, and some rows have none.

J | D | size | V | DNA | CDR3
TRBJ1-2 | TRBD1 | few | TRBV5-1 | TGCGCCAGCAGCTTCTTAACCGTGGGACAGGGAGGCGGCTACACCTTC | CASSFLTVGQGGGYTF
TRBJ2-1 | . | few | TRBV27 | TGTGCCAGCAGTTTGCGACAGGACAATGAGCAGTTCTTC | CASSLRQDNEQFF
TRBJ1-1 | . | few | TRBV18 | TGTGCCAGCTCACCCCCTCAGGGCAGGGGTGCGGACACTGAAGCTTTCTTT | CASSPPQGRGADTEAFF
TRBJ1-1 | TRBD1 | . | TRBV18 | TGTGCCAGCTCACCCCAGGGACAGGGGGAAGCTTTCTTT | CASSPQGQGEAFF
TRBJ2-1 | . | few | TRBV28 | TGTGCCGCGCGACACCTAATAAAAACAGATGAGCAGTTCTTC | CAARHLIKTDEQFF
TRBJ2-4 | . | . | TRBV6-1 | TGTGCCAGCAGTGAGAGACAGGCCAAAAACATTCAGTACTTC | CASSERQAKNIQYF
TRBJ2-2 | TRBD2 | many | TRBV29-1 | TGCAGCGTTACCTATCTGGCTAGCGGGAGGGCCGGACCCACCGGGGAGCTGTTTTTT | CSVTYLASGRAGPTGELFF
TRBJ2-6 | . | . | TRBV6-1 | TGTGCCAGCGGAACAGGAAACTCTGGGGCCAACGTCCTGACTTTC | CASGTGNSGANVLTF
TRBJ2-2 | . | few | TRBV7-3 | TGTGCCAGCAGCTTAGCGGGATTGAACACCGGGGAGCTGTTTTTT | CASSLAGLNTGELFF
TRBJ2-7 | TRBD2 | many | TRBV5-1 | TGCGCCAGCAGACTAGCGGGACCCTACGAGCAGTACTTC | CASRLAGPYEQYF
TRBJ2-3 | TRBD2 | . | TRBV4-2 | TGTGCCAGCAGCCAATCGGTGACTAGCGGGAGGCCAGATACGCAGTATTTT | CASSQSVTSGRPDTQYF
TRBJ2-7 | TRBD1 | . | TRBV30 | TGTGCCTGGAGTTCGGGACAGGGGTACGAGCAGTACTTC | CAWSSGQGYEQYF
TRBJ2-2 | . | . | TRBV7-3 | TGTGCCAGCAGCTTACGTCAGGGTGGCACCGGGGAGCTGTTTTTT | CASSLRQGGTGELFF
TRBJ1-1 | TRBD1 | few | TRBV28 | TGTGCCAGCAGTTCCCTGGGACAGGGGGTGGAAGCTTTCTTT | CASSSLGQGVEAFF